Listed below are T cell receptor beta chains from one sample, sequenced in a study of blood T cell repertoires in COVID-19. Method: immunoSEQ multiplex PCR; TCRdb's copy keeps in-frame clones and lacks some. The table shows fewer than 200,000 clones, with around 86% occurring only once. Source material: peripheral blood. The origin of the receptors is a woman in her 70s with COVID-19, enrolled during active disease. The CDR3 runs from the conserved cysteine through the conserved F or W. D genes are given only for firm matches. Only some rows state a clone size, as once, few, many or a class for expanded clones.

CDR3 DNA	CDR3 protein	J gene	D gene	clone size	V gene
TGTGCCAGCAGCCTAGAGGGCGGAGCAAGGCAGTTCTTC	CASSLEGGARQFF	TRBJ2-1	.	.	TRBV28
TGTGCCAGCAGCCCCTCGGGACTAGCGGGAGATACGCAGTATTTT	CASSPSGLAGDTQYF	TRBJ2-3	TRBD2	.	TRBV11-3
TGTGCCAGTAGCAGACTAGCGGAACTAGCCAAAAACATTCAGTACTTC	CASSRLAELAKNIQYF	TRBJ2-4	TRBD2	.	TRBV19
TGTGCCAGCACCGGGACAACGAACACCGGGGAGCTGTTTTTT	CASTGTTNTGELFF	TRBJ2-2	.	many	TRBV28
TGTGCCAGCAGTTCCCTGAGCGGGAGCTCCTACAATGAGCAGTTCTTC	CASSSLSGSSYNEQFF	TRBJ2-1	TRBD2	.	TRBV7-6
TGTGCCAGCAGCTCTGGACTAGCGGAGGGGTATGAGCAGTTCTTC	CASSSGLAEGYEQFF	TRBJ2-1	TRBD2	few	TRBV5-4
TGTGCCAGCAGCCCGCTCCTTTTTGTGGGCGCGCACGAGCAGTACTTC	CASSPLLFVGAHEQYF	TRBJ2-7	.	once	TRBV7-2
TGTGCCAGCAGTTTCTCCGGGACTAGCGTAAATGAGCAGTTCTTC	CASSFSGTSVNEQFF	TRBJ2-1	TRBD2	.	TRBV28
TGTGCCACCAGTGATGGGGTAGCGGGAGGCCAAGAGACCCAGTACTTC	CATSDGVAGGQETQYF	TRBJ2-5	TRBD2	.	TRBV24-1
TGTGCCAGCAGCTCCCGACCGGGACTAGCGGTGCGAGGGCAGTATTTT	CASSSRPGLAVRGQYF	TRBJ2-3	TRBD2	.	TRBV7-3
TGTGCCAGCTCACCACTCTCCGGAGAGACCCAGTACTTC	CASSPLSGETQYF	TRBJ2-5	.	.	TRBV18
TGTGCCAGCAGACCGGGGGGGGCCCCAAGTCGCACTTTCTTT	CASRPGGAPSRTFF	TRBJ1-1	.	.	TRBV28